These 30 T cell receptor beta chains were all obtained from the same sample, sequenced in a study of regulatory T cells in long-lasting Graves disease. Construction of the TCR beta libraries employed iRepertoire HTBI primers in conjunction with Arm-PCR of CDR3 regions. MiXCR, run by TCRdb on the multiplex PCR reads, gives a single entry per CDR3 protein. The sample holds about 400,000 distinct CDR3 sequences, 15% to 20% seen once. Time point noted: newly diagnosed GD, antithyroid drugs for less than 3 months. Extracted PBMC RNA gave rise to the TCR library. These sequences were also reported in another study, on T cells in Graves' hyperthyroidism and ophthalmopathy.

The sample consisted of peripheral blood mononuclear cells (PBMCs), taken at new diagnosis, from a patient treated with antithyroid drugs. These receptors originate from a woman aged 18-35 years with Graves disease.

Concerning this clonotype: A much bigger clone sits one base away, suggesting this may be a read error. The chain links TRBV6-2 or TRBV6-3 to TRBJ2-4; TRBD2 matches at 8 bases. The CDR3 contains 20 residues. Germline V lookup: CDR1 MNHEY, CDR2 SVGEGT. Trimming at V came to 6 bases and at J to 1 base, leaving 20 bases not matched to a gene. In nucleotides, the CDR3 is TGTGCCAGCAGGCACTGTCGAAGCGGGGGCCAGGGACTGGCCAAAAACATTCAGTACTTC. Its translation: CASRHCRSGGQGLAKNIQYF.

This clonotype has at least ten counts. The chain links TRBV6-4 to TRBJ2-1; D is unclear. CDR1 MRHNA and CDR2 SNTAGT come from the germline V gene. The V end was cut by 2 bases, the J end by 4 bases, with 6 bases between. The CDR3 totals 13 residues. CDR3 coding DNA: TGTGCCAGCAGTGACGGCCGTTACAATGAGCAGTTCTTC. This encodes CASSDGRYNEQFF.

The sample holds many counts of this clonotype. The CDR3 bases are TGTGCCAGCAGCTTACGAGAGCGGGTGAACACCGGGGAGCTGTTTTTT. Protein: CASSLRERVNTGELFF. The chain is built from TRBV7-8 and TRBJ2-2; a weak D match, TRBD2 (6 bases). Germline values: CDR1 SGHVS, CDR2 FQNEAQ. The CDR3 is 16 amino acids. Trimming removed 2 bases from V and 1 base from J, with 11 bases in between. The complete variable domain, with remaining parts taken from reference TRBV7-8 and TRBJ2-2, reads GAGVSQSPRYKVAKRGQDVALRCDPISGHVSLFWYQQALGQGPEFLTYFQNEAQLDKSGLPSDRFFAERPEGSVSTLKIQRTQQEDSAVYLCASSLRERVNTGELFFGEGSRLTVL.

This chain connects TRBV29-1 to TRBJ1-1, with D possibly TRBD1 on 6 matching bases. The CDR3 is 14 amino acids. The V gene's germline CDR1 is SQVTM and CDR2 ANQGSEA. V lost 5 bases to trimming and J lost 1 base, with 14 bases between them. CDR3 protein: CSVQAGVGNTEAFF. DNA of the CDR3: TGCAGCGTTCAGGCAGGGGTCGGGAACACTGAAGCTTTCTTT.

The rearrangement uses TRBV9 and TRBJ1-3; D ambiguous. This CDR3 spans 14 amino acids. Germline CDR1 reads SGDLS; CDR2 reads YYNGEE. The V and J ends lost 2 bases and 4 bases respectively, with 10 bases between them. CDR3 coding DNA: TGTGCCAGCAGCGTCTCTCCAGCAGGAAACACCATATATTTT. Protein: CASSVSPAGNTIYF.

Many counts were recorded for this clonotype. The chain is built from TRBV6-5 and TRBJ2-7; D unresolved. The CDR3 has 15 amino acids. The V gene's germline CDR1 is MNHEY and CDR2 SVGAGI. Trimming stripped 10 bases from V and 6 bases from J, with 25 bases between. This chain's CDR3 is CATQLLGYGGGEQYF. The CDR3 DNA is TGTGCCACCCAGTTACTTGGGTACGGCGGCGGCGAGCAGTACTTC.

The rearrangement uses TRBV7-9 and TRBJ1-5; 10 positions agree with TRBD1. V gave up 5 bases and J gave up 7 bases; unmatched junction bases: 5. Germline lookup yields CDR1 SEHNR and CDR2 FQNEAQ (reference sequence). The CDR3 consists of 14 residues. DNA for the CDR3: TGTGCCAGCAGCACGGACAGGGGGGACCAGCCCCAGCATTTT. It codes for CASSTDRGDQPQHF.

A note on this clonotype: One base separates it from a far larger clone, so it is likely a read error. It is likely a read error, because the conserved phenylalanine at the end of the CDR3 is missing. V gene TRBV5-1 combines with J gene TRBJ1-1; D possibly corresponds to TRBD1 (5 bases). The CDR3 loop spans 14 amino acids. Trimming left V 0 bases short and J 1 base short, with 7 bases between. In germline, CDR1 is SGHRS, CDR2 YFSETQ. As DNA, the CDR3 is TGCGCCAGCAGCTTGGATAGGGGGAACACTGAAGCTTTCCTT. Translating it yields CASSLDRGNTEAFL.

J is TRBJ2-3 and V is TRBV2; 10 bases are shared with TRBD1. V dropped 5 bases and J dropped 5; count of bases not matched to a gene: 10. Germline V CDR1 and CDR2: SNHLY, FYNNEI. CDR3 length equals 16 residues. CDR3 amino acids: CASSLSGTGDVDTQYF. DNA of the CDR3: TGTGCCAGCAGTTTGTCCGGGACAGGGGACGTAGATACGCAGTATTTT.

This clonotype has at least ten counts. The chain combines TRBV12-3 or TRBV12-4 with TRBJ2-1; 7 nucleotides align to TRBD2. The CDR3 totals 14 residues. V dropped 4 bases and J dropped 4; count of bases not matched to a gene: 4. The chain's CDR3 is CASSWGGGYNEQFF. The CDR3 nucleotides are TGTGCCAGCAGTTGGGGCGGGGGTTACAATGAGCAGTTCTTC.

Turning to this clonotype: A far larger clone is one base from this, pointing to a likely read error. The chain joins TRBV28 to TRBJ2-7; D is perhaps TRBD1 (7 bases). The length of the CDR3 is 16 residues. Trimming shortened V by 2 bases and J by 7 bases, and 21 bases separated the two germline ends. From germline, CDR1 is MDHEN and CDR2 SYDVKM. CDR3 residues: CASSLLFQSGGNEQYF. DNA for the CDR3: TGTGCCAGCAGTTTACTCTTCCAATCAGGGGGGAATGAGCAGTACTTC.

The sample holds many counts of this clonotype. This chain joins TRBV3-1 and TRBJ2-7; D is perhaps TRBD1 (5 bases). The CDR3 is 16 residues long. The germline CDR1 and CDR2 sequences are LGHDT and YNNKEL (reference sequence). V lost 2 bases and J 5 bases, leaving 19 bases between the germline ends. The CDR3 loop reads CASSQQGLGLMNEQYF. The DNA of the CDR3 is TGTGCCAGCAGCCAACAGGGATTGGGGCTTATGAACGAGCAGTACTTC.

This clonotype was found many times. The chain uses TRBV5-1 and TRBJ2-1; 8 nucleotides agree with TRBD1. V trimming: 1 base; J trimming: 0 bases; junction bases outside the gene matches: 3. Germline V gene lookup returns CDR1 SGHRS and CDR2 YFSETQ. CDR3 length: 16 amino acids. CDR3 bases: TGCGCCAGCAGCTTGCATGGACAGGGCTCCTACAATGAGCAGTTCTTC. Protein sequence: CASSLHGQGSYNEQFF.

This clonotype was picked up many times. The chain carries TRBV7-2 and TRBJ1-1; D is undetermined. Germline values: CDR1 SGHTA, CDR2 FQGNSA. V gave up 5 bases and J gave up 9 bases, with 19 bases separating them. This CDR3 has 14 amino acids. CDR3 region: CASSASGDGDKAFF. The CDR3 DNA reads as TGTGCCAGCAGCGCCTCTGGAGACGGGGATAAAGCTTTCTTT.

This clonotype was counted ten times or more. The rearrangement joins TRBV7-9 to TRBJ1-2; no clear D gene. This CDR3 is built from 14 residues. In germline, CDR1 is SEHNR, CDR2 FQNEAQ (reference sequence). V gave up 2 bases and J gave up 6 bases, with 13 bases separating them. The CDR3 nucleotides are TGTGCCAGCAGCTTAAACCCCGGGCCAAATGGCTACACCTTC. Amino acid sequence: CASSLNPGPNGYTF. Full variable domain (rest looked up from reference TRBV7-9 and TRBJ1-2): DTGVSQNPRHKITKRGQNVTFRCDPISEHNRLYWYRQTLGQGPEFLTYFQNEAQLEKSRLLSDRFSAERPKGSFSTLEIQRTEQGDSAMYLCASSLNPGPNGYTFGSGTRLTVV.

A remark on this clonotype: This may be a read error: a much more frequent sequence differs by one nucleotide. The conserved final phenylalanine or tryptophan is absent from the CDR3, which likely points to a read error. The J gene is TRBJ2-1, the V gene TRBV6-5, with TRBD2 matching 11 bases. Unmatched junction bases numbered 5, after V lost 2 bases and J lost 8 bases. This CDR3 contains 15 residues. Germline CDR1 reads MNHEY; CDR2 reads SVGAGI. CDR3 loop: CASSYLAGGGYEQFL. DNA for the CDR3: TGTGCCAGCAGTTACCTAGCGGGAGGAGGGTATGAGCAGTTCCTC.

This clonotype was counted at least ten times. The chain links TRBV3-1 to TRBJ1-6; no definite D call. Germline CDR1 and CDR2: LGHDT and YNNKEL (reference sequence). The CDR3 covers 12 residues. Trimming removed 2 bases at V and 11 bases at J, with 7 bases between. DNA for the CDR3: TGTGCCAGCAGCCAAAGGATTACACCCCTCCACTTT. The encoded protein is CASSQRITPLHF.

The V gene is TRBV15, the J gene TRBJ2-3; 12 bases agree with TRBD2. The CDR3 runs 15 residues. After removal of 7 bases from V and 1 base from J, the junction contained 3 bases not matched to a gene. The V gene's germline CDR1 is LNHNV and CDR2 YYDKDF (reference sequence). The CDR3 region is CATKGLAGRTDTQYF. DNA of the CDR3: TGTGCCACCAAGGGACTAGCGGGCCGCACAGATACGCAGTATTTT.

This clonotype was picked up many times. J is TRBJ2-1 and V is TRBV30; TRBD2 is a possible D gene (6 bases). Trimming pared 3 bases from V and 10 bases from J, leaving 13 bases between. CDR3 length: 12 residues. Germline loops: CDR1 GTSNPN, CDR2 SVGIG (reference sequence). In DNA, the CDR3 is TGTGCCTGGAGATACGGGCGGGGCGAGCAGTTCTTC. Residues: CAWRYGRGEQFF.

This clonotype was seen only a few times. The rearrangement links TRBV19 to TRBJ1-5; D perhaps matches TRBD1 (6 bases). The germline V and J ends were trimmed by 3 bases and 6 bases, with 18 bases remaining between them. Germline lookup yields CDR1 LNHDA and CDR2 SQIVND (reference sequence). CDR3 length: 16 amino acids. Here the CDR3 reads CASSILLQGRGQPQHF. The CDR3 region has the DNA TGTGCCAGTAGTATTCTTTTACAGGGCCGGGGTCAGCCCCAGCATTTT.

This clonotype was observed a few times. This chain joins TRBV29-1 and TRBJ1-2, with D perhaps matching TRBD1 (6 bases). Germline V CDR1 and CDR2: SQVTM, ANQGSEA. V lost 3 bases and J lost 6, with 23 bases in between. This CDR3 has 16 residues. The DNA of the CDR3 is TGCAGCGTTGACTCTTGGGGCCAACAGGGTCGGAATGGCTACACCTTC. This translates into CSVDSWGQQGRNGYTF.

This clonotype has a count of ten or more. J is TRBJ1-5 and V is TRBV2, with D uncertain. There are 14 residues in the CDR3. Germline V lookup: CDR1 SNHLY, CDR2 FYNNEI. Trimming stripped 8 bases from V and 3 bases from J, with 14 bases between. The CDR3 loop is CASQSGRYNQPQHF. CDR3 DNA sequence: TGTGCCAGCCAAAGTGGCCGCTACAATCAGCCCCAGCATTTT. Looking up the rest from reference TRBV2 and TRBJ1-5 gives the full variable domain: EPEVTQTPSHQVTQMGQEVILRCVPISNHLYFYWYRQILGQKVEFLVSFYNNEISEKSEIFDDQFSVERPDGSNFTLKIRSTKLEDSAMYFCASQSGRYNQPQHFGDGTRLSIL.

V usage is TRBV5-1 and J usage is TRBJ2-7; the D gene is possibly TRBD1 (5 bases). V was shortened by 5 bases and J by 2 bases, with 8 bases between the two germline ends. This CDR3 comprises 12 residues. Germline CDR1 reads SGHRS; CDR2 reads YFSETQ. As DNA, the CDR3 is TGCGCCAGCAGGGACACCGCCTACGAGCAGTACTTC. It yields the protein CASRDTAYEQYF.

Only a few counts were recorded for this clonotype. V is TRBV12-3 or TRBV12-4 and J is TRBJ2-7, with a weak D call TRBD1 (6 bases). CDR3 length: 12 amino acids. Deletions cut 6 bases from V and 2 bases from J, with 8 bases between. CDR3 protein: CASRGAPYEQYF. The DNA of the CDR3 is TGTGCCAGCAGGGGGGCACCCTACGAGCAGTACTTC.

The sample holds many counts of this clonotype. The V gene is TRBV6-2 or TRBV6-3, the J gene TRBJ2-4; 9 nucleotides agree with TRBD1. The CDR3 spans 14 residues. The trim removed 5 bases at V and 8 bases at J, leaving 7 bases unmatched. Germline CDR1 is MNHEY and CDR2 is SVGEGT. The CDR3 is CASSEGQGRDIQYF. CDR3 nucleotide sequence: TGTGCCAGCAGTGAGGGACAGGGCAGGGACATTCAGTACTTC.

The chain joins TRBV25-1 to TRBJ2-2; 8 bases are a match to TRBD1. Germline CDR1 MGHDK, CDR2 SYGVNS. Unmatched junction bases numbered 11, after V lost 6 bases and J lost 5 bases. CDR3 length equals 16 residues. CDR3 DNA: TGTGCCAGCAGAAAACCAGGGGGCGAGTGGACCGGGGAGCTGTTTTTT. It codes for CASRKPGGEWTGELFF.

In its sample, this clonotype was seen many times. This rearrangement joins TRBV5-1 to TRBJ2-7; D assignment may be TRBD1 or TRBD2 (5 bases each). Germline lookup yields CDR1 SGHRS and CDR2 YFSETQ. V lost 2 bases and J 0 bases, leaving 6 bases between the germline ends. The CDR3 is 13 amino acids. CDR3 nucleotides: TGCGCCAGCAGCTTCGGGGCCTCCTACGAGCAGTACTTC. Its protein is CASSFGASYEQYF.

The chain couples TRBV20-1 to TRBJ2-2; 7 nucleotides agree with TRBD1. The CDR3 consists of 16 residues. Losses at the gene ends were 0 bases for V and 1 base for J; bases not matched to a gene: 5. Germline V CDR1 and CDR2: DFQATT, SNEGSKA (reference sequence). CDR3 DNA sequence: TGCAGTGCTAGAGATCTGAGACAGGGGAACACCGGGGAGCTGTTTTTT. Translating gives CSARDLRQGNTGELFF.

V gene TRBV20-1 combines with J gene TRBJ1-6; D perhaps matches TRBD1 (5 bases). This CDR3 is built from 15 residues. The germline V and J ends were trimmed by 0 bases and 7 bases, with 13 bases remaining between them. Germline V gene lookup returns CDR1 DFQATT and CDR2 SNEGSKA (reference sequence). CDR3 sequence reads: CSARDPRGRNSPLHF. DNA of the CDR3: TGCAGTGCTAGAGATCCAAGGGGTCGCAATTCACCCCTCCACTTT.

This clonotype was recorded once. The J gene is TRBJ1-5, the V gene TRBV10-3, with D possibly being TRBD1 (5 bases). There are 13 residues in the CDR3. V gave up 6 bases and J gave up 5 bases, with 11 bases separating them. Germline V gene sequence: CDR1 ENHRY, CDR2 SYGVKD. This CDR3 reads CAIRGVEDQPQHF. CDR3 bases: TGTGCCATCAGGGGGGTAGAAGATCAGCCCCAGCATTTT.